The clone carrying this T cell receptor beta chain was picked up one time. Germline V gives CDR1 SGHNT, CDR2 YYREEE (reference sequence). There are 14 residues in the CDR3. V dropped 3 bases and J dropped 2; count of bases not matched to a gene: 5. The data derive from a study of technical replicates of blood from a few donors. The data were produced by immunoSEQ multiplex PCR, yet TCRdb's version contains in-frame clones alone and is incomplete. The table has over 85,000 clones, roughly 96% seen once. The genes are TRBV5-4 and TRBJ2-7; 7 nucleotides align to TRBD2. The sample consisted of T cells isolated from PBMCs. This clonotype originated in a human donor in good health. DNA for the CDR3: TGTGCCAGCAGCTCCTGGGGGGGGGCCTACGAGCAGTACTTC. Protein product: CASSSWGGAYEQYF.